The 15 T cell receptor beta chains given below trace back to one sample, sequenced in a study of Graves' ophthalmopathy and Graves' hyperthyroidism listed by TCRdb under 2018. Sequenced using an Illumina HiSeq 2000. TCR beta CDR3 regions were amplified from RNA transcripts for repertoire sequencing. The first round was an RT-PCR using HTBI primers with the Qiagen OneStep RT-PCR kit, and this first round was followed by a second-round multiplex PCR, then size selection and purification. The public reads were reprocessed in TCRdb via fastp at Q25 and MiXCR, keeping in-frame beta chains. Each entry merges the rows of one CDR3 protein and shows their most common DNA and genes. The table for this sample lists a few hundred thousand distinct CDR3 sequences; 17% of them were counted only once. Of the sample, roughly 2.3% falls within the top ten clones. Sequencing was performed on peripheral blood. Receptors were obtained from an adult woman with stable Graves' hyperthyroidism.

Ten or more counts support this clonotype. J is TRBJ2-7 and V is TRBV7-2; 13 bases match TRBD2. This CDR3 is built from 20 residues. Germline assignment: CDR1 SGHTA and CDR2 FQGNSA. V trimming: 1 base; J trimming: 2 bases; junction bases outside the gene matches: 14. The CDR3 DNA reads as TGTGCCAGCAGCTTAGGCGCGCGCCCGACTAGCGGGAGGAATACCTACGAGCAGTACTTC. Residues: CASSLGARPTSGRNTYEQYF.

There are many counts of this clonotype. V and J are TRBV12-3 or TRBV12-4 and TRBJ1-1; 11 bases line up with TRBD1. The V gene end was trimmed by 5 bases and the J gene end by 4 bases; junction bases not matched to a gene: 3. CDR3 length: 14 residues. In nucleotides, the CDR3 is TGTGCCAGCAGTGCCGGGACAGGGGGCACTGAAGCTTTCTTT. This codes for CASSAGTGGTEAFF.

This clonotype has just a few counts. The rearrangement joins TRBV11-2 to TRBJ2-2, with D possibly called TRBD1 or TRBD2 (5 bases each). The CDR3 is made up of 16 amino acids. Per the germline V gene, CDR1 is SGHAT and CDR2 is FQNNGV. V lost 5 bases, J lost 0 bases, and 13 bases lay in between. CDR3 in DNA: TGTGCCAGCAGCCTACTCGTGGGGGCGAACACCGGGGAGCTGTTTTTT. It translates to CASSLLVGANTGELFF.

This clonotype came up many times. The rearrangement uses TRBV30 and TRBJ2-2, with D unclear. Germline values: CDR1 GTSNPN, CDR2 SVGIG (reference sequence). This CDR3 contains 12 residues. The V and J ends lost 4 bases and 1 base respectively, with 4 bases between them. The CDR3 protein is CAWNENTGELFF. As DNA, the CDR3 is TGTGCCTGGAACGAGAACACCGGGGAGCTGTTTTTT.

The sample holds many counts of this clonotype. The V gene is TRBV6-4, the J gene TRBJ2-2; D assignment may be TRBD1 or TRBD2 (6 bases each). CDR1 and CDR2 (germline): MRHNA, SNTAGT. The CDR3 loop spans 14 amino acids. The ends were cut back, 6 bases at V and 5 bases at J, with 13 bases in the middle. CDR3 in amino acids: CASSIEGGTGELFF. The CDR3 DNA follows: TGTGCCAGCAGCATCGAAGGGGGGACCGGGGAGCTGTTTTTT.

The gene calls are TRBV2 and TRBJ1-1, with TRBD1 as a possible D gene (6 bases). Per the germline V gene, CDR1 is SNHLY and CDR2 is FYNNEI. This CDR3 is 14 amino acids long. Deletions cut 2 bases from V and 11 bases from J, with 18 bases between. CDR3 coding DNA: TGTGCCAGCAGTGAATTTTGGGGGGGGCAGGGGGCTTTCTTT. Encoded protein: CASSEFWGGQGAFF.

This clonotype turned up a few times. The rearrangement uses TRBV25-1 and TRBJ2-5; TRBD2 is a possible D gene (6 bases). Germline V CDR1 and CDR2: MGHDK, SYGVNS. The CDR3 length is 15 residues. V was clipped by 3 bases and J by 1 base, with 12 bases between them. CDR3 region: CASSDNRDFQETQYF. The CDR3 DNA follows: TGTGCCAGCAGTGACAACCGGGACTTCCAAGAGACCCAGTACTTC.

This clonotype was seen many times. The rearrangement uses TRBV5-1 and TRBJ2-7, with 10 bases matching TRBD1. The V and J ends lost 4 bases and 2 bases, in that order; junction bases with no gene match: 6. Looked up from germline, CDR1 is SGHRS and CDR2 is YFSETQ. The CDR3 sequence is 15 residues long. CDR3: CASSQQGQGTYEQYF. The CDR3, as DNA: TGCGCCAGCAGCCAACAGGGACAGGGGACCTACGAGCAGTACTTC.

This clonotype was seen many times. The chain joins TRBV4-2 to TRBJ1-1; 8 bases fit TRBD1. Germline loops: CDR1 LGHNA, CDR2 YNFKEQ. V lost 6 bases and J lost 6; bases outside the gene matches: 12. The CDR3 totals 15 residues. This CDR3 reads CASRETHRGWPEAFF. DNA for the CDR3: TGTGCCAGCAGGGAAACCCACAGGGGGTGGCCTGAAGCTTTCTTT.

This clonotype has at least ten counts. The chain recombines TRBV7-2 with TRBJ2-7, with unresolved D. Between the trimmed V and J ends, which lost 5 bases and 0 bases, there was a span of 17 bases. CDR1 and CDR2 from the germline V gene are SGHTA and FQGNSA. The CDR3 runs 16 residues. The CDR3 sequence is CASSRASTQSSYEQYF. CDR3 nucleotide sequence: TGTGCCAGCAGCCGTGCAAGCACCCAGAGCTCCTACGAGCAGTACTTC.

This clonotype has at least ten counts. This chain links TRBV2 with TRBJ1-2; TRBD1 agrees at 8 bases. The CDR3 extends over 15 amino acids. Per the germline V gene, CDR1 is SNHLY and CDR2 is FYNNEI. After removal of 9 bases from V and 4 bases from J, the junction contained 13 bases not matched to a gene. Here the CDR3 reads CARLNPRTGTYGYTF. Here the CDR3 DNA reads TGTGCCAGACTCAACCCCCGGACAGGGACCTATGGCTACACCTTC. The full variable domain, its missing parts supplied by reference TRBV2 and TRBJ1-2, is EPEVTQTPSHQVTQMGQEVILRCVPISNHLYFYWYRQILGQKVEFLVSFYNNEISEKSEIFDDQFSVERPDGSNFTLKIRSTKLEDSAMYFCARLNPRTGTYGYTFGSGTRLTVV.

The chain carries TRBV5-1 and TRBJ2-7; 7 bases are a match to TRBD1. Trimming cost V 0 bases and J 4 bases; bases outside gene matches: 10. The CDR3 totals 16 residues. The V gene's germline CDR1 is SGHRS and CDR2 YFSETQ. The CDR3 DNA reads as TGCGCCAGCAGCTTGGAAGTCACAGGGGAGAGGTACGAGCAGTACTTC. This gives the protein CASSLEVTGERYEQYF. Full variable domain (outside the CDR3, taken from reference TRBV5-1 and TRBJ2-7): KAGVTQTPRYLIKTRGQQVTLSCSPISGHRSVSWYQQTPGQGLQFLFEYFSETQRNKGNFPGRFSGRQFSNSRSEMNVSTLELGDSALYLCASSLEVTGERYEQYFGPGTRLTVT.

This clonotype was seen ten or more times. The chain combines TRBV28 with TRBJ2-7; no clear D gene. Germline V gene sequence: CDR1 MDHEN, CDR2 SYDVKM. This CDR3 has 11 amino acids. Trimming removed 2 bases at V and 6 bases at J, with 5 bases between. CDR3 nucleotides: TGTGCCAGCAGTTTAGTGTCCGAGCAGTACTTC. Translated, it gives CASSLVSEQYF.

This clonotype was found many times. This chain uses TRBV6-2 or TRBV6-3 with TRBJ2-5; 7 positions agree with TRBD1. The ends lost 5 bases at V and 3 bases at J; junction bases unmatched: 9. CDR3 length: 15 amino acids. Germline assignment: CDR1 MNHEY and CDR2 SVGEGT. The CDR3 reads CASSTEQGSEETQYF. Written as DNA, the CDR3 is TGTGCCAGCAGTACGGAACAGGGGTCGGAAGAGACCCAGTACTTC.

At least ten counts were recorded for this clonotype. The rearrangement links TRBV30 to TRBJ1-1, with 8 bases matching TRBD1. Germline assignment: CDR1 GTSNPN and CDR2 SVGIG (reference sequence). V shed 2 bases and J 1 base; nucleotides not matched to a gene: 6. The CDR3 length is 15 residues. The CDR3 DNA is TGTGCCTGGAGTCTCCCCGGGACAGGGAACACTGAAGCTTTCTTT. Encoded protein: CAWSLPGTGNTEAFF.